This TCR beta chain was recorded in a study of blood T cell repertoires in COVID-19. Study in general: Sites in the United States, Italy and Spain provided acute and convalescent COVID-19 samples.

In the original processing: Amplification of reference gene primers provided the estimated nucleated cell counts. Libraries were prepared by immunoSEQ multiplex PCR; TCRdb keeps only in-frame clonotypes and omits some of them. V and J calls and clone size follow that table, whereas D and trimming were derived from the DNA. The sample has roughly 120,000 clones, 90% seen once. Germline V gene data show CDR1 as SGHDT and CDR2 as YYEEEE. CDR3 length equals 15 residues. The germline V and J ends were trimmed by 0 bases and 5 bases, with 12 bases remaining between them. The sequenced material came from peripheral blood. This chain connects TRBV5-6 to TRBJ2-1; no clear D. This clonotype was sampled from a human donor with active COVID-19. The donor label of this sample is uncertain. The DNA for the CDR3 is TGTGCCAGCAGCTTGGGCCGAGAGGAAAACAATGAGCAGTTCTTC. Residues: CASSLGREENNEQFF.